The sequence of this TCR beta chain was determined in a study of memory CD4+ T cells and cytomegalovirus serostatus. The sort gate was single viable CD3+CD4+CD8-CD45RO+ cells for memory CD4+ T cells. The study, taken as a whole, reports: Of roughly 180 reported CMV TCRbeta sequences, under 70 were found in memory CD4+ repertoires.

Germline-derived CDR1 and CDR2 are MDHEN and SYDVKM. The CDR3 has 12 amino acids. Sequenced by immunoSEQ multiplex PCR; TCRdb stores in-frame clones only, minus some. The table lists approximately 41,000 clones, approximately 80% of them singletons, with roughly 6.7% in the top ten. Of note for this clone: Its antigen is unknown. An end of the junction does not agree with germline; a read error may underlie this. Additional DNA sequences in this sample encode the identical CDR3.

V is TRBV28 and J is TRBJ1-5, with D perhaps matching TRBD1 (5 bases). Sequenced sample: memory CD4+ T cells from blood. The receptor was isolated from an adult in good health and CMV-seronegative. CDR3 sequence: CASSLFRQPQHF. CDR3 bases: TGTGCCAGCAGTTTATTCCGACAGCCTCAGCATTTT.